Sequencing of this T cell receptor (beta chain) was carried out in a study of spatial heterogeneity in lung cancer. As for the study in general: Alpha-chain sequences were consistently detected less often than beta-chain sequences. The mean occurrence of each unique TCR and UMI combination in raw reads exceeded eight. Overall study results and limits: Tumor TCRs that were ubiquitous and expanded showed up in blood more at resection than follow-up.

A note on this clonotype: Its antigen is as yet unknown.

TCRdb fed the 5' RACE reads into MiXCR, producing one record per CDR3 protein. The sample has roughly 91,000 distinct CDR3 sequences, about a fifth seen once; the top ten hold less than 7.5%. Sample time point: sample taken at primary tumor resection. No cells were sorted before sequencing. The whole RNA sequenced was extracted from tumor, nontumor lung or frozen PBMC. The donors comprised about 69 untreated early-stage non-small cell lung cancer patients. Trimming pared 5 bases from V and 1 base from J, leaving 8 bases between. The CDR3 totals 14 residues. CDR1 is SGHTA, CDR2 FQGNSA, per germline. The material sequenced was PBMCs, taken at surgery. The V and J genes are TRBV7-2 and TRBJ2-2, with D perhaps TRBD1 or TRBD2 (5 bases each). This clonotype was sampled from a male donor with early-stage non-small cell lung cancer. CDR3 coding DNA: TGTGCCAGCAGCGGGGGTCTGAACACCGGGGAGCTGTTTTTT. Protein sequence: CASSGGLNTGELFF. Based on the CDR3 plus reference TRBV7-2 and TRBJ2-2, the full variable domain is GAGVSQSPSNKVTEKGKDVELRCDPISGHTALYWYRQSLGQGLEFLIYFQGNSAPDKSGLPSDRFSAERTGGSVSTLTIQRTQQEDSAVYLCASSGGLNTGELFFGEGSRLTVL.